What follows describes a single T cell receptor beta chain. The CDR3 extends over 14 amino acids. The V gene end was trimmed by 0 bases and the J gene end by 13 bases; junction bases not matched to a gene: 8. The germline gives CDR1 LGHNA, CDR2 YNFKEQ. The record originates from a study of T cell changes during pregnancy in multiple sclerosis. Some clones are missing from TCRdb's copy, which holds only in-frame ones; the method was immunoSEQ multiplex PCR. Of tens of thousands of clones listed, about nine tenths were seen once; the top ten hold 3% to 4%. This receptor was taken from a female donor in good health, enrolled as a control in a pregnancy study. This chain links TRBV4-2 with TRBJ2-1, with 8 bases fitting TRBD2. The material was peripheral blood, obtained after pregnancy. Here the CDR3 DNA reads TGTGCCAGCAGCCAAGAGGATAGGGGACTAGAACAGTTCTTC. Its protein product is CASSQEDRGLEQFF.